This T cell receptor (beta chain) emerged from a study of response to subunit inactivated influenza vaccine. The sample holds a few counts of this clonotype. One entry per CDR3 protein, called by TCRdb with MiXCR from the RT-PCR reads. The repertoire includes about 780,000 distinct CDR3 sequences, approximately 17% of them detected once, and approximately 11% sits in the top ten. CDR1 is SQVTM and CDR2 is ANQGSEA in the germline V gene. The CDR3 is made up of 12 amino acids. Trimming at V came to 6 bases and at J to 5 bases, leaving 3 bases not matched to a gene. The clonotype originates from a man aged 45-65 years who received an inactivated influenza vaccine. This rearrangement joins TRBV29-1 to TRBJ1-1; 10 bases line up with TRBD1. The sequencing used PBMCs from blood, collected 5 to 6 days after vaccination. CDR3 nucleotides: TGCAGCGTGTGGGACAGGGGAACTGAAGCTTTCTTT. It specifies CSVWDRGTEAFF.